One and the same sample provided the 25 T cell receptor beta chains below, sequenced in a study of blood T cell repertoires in COVID-19. Using immunoSEQ multiplex PCR, the repertoire was profiled, and TCRdb retains in-frame clones only, with some absent. Among about 200,000 clones listed, roughly 88% were seen once. Sequencing was performed on peripheral blood. These receptor sequences come from a man in his fifties or sixties with active or convalescent COVID-19.

This chain uses TRBV18 with TRBJ1-4, with 8 bases aligning to TRBD1. The CDR3 runs to 16 residues. Germline V gene sequence: CDR1 KGHSH, CDR2 LQKENI. The trim removed 3 bases at V and 4 bases at J, leaving 7 bases unmatched. The CDR3: CASSPSRTGNNEKLFF. CDR3 sequence (DNA): TGTGCCAGCTCACCCTCCCGGACAGGGAATAATGAAAAACTGTTTTTT.

This chain links TRBV19 with TRBJ1-6; TRBD1 might be the D (5 bases). The CDR3 loop spans 14 amino acids. The V end lost 1 base, the J end lost 8 bases, and 9 bases lay between the germline ends. CDR1 is LNHDA, CDR2 SQIVND, per germline (reference sequence). This chain's CDR3 is CASSIVSTDSPLHF. The CDR3 DNA sequence: TGTGCCAGTAGTATAGTCTCGACAGATTCACCCCTCCACTTT.

The rearrangement joins TRBV9 to TRBJ2-5; TRBD1 agrees at 9 bases. Germline CDR1 SGDLS, CDR2 YYNGEE. The CDR3 consists of 16 residues. The junction had 12 bases not matched to a gene; V was cut back by 4 bases and J by 5 bases. CDR3 in DNA: TGTGCCAGCAGCTTCCACCCGGACAGGGGAAGGGAGACCCAGTACTTC. Translation: CASSFHPDRGRETQYF.

The chain is built from TRBV7-2 and TRBJ2-5; D is ambiguous. V was pared by 4 bases and J by 1 base, with 13 bases between. There are 15 residues in the CDR3. Germline V lookup: CDR1 SGHTA, CDR2 FQGNSA. This CDR3 reads CASSSRSGSQETQYF. Here the CDR3 DNA reads TGTGCCAGCAGCTCAAGATCGGGTTCCCAAGAGACCCAGTACTTC.

The chain combines TRBV27 with TRBJ1-5; no clear D. V lost 2 bases and J lost 2, with 7 bases in between. The CDR3 runs to 14 residues. Germline V gene sequence: CDR1 MNHEY, CDR2 SMNVEV (reference sequence). As DNA, the CDR3 is TGTGCCAGCAGTTTAAGAGGTGGCAATCAGCCCCAGCATTTT. Translation: CASSLRGGNQPQHF.

This CDR3 reads CASSLGTGHGDTIYF. The DNA of the CDR3 is TGCGCCAGCAGCTTGGGGACAGGCCACGGGGACACCATATATTTT. V and J are TRBV5-1 and TRBJ1-3, with 7 bases fitting TRBD1. CDR1 and CDR2 (germline): SGHRS, YFSETQ. The CDR3 extends over 15 amino acids. V was pared by 0 bases and J by 8 bases, with 8 bases of the junction left unmatched.

V usage is TRBV9 and J usage is TRBJ2-1; TRBD2 matches 11 bases. The CDR3 runs to 17 residues. The junction had 12 bases not matched to a gene; V was cut back by 4 bases and J by 6 bases. Per the germline V gene, CDR1 is SGDLS and CDR2 is YYNGEE. The CDR3 sequence is CASSSGVSGGATNEQFF. In nucleotides, the CDR3 is TGTGCCAGCAGCTCAGGGGTTAGCGGGGGGGCGACCAATGAGCAGTTCTTC.

This clone turned up a few times. The chain recombines TRBV14 with TRBJ1-1; 7 nucleotides line up with TRBD1. The CDR3 extends over 15 amino acids. V shed 4 bases and J 4 bases; nucleotides not matched to a gene: 9. CDR1 is SGHDN, CDR2 FVKESK, per germline. CDR3 region: CASSRYRGRSTEAFF. The CDR3 DNA reads as TGTGCCAGCAGCCGGTACAGGGGCAGGAGCACTGAAGCTTTCTTT.

The V and J genes are TRBV5-6 and TRBJ1-1, with 8 positions matching TRBD1. With 2 bases clipped from V and 10 bases from J, the junction kept 4 bases outside the gene matches. Germline V CDR1 and CDR2: SGHDT, YYEEEE. There are 12 residues in the CDR3. The CDR3 bases are TGTGCCAGCAGCTTTGGGACAGGAGGAGCTTTCTTT. Translated: CASSFGTGGAFF.

The chain links TRBV5-5 to TRBJ2-1, with 7 bases matching TRBD1. The junction had 7 bases not matched to a gene; V was cut back by 1 base and J by 9 bases. This CDR3 spans 14 amino acids. The V gene's germline CDR1 is SGHKS and CDR2 YYEKEE (reference sequence). Here the CDR3 reads CASSLIIQGPEQFF. CDR3 DNA sequence: TGTGCCAGCAGCTTGATAATACAGGGGCCTGAGCAGTTCTTC.

The chain employs TRBV7-9 and TRBJ2-2, with 10 positions matching TRBD1. The germline CDR1 and CDR2 sequences are SEHNR and FQNEAQ (reference sequence). There are 15 residues in the CDR3. V gave up 6 bases and J gave up 6 bases; unmatched junction bases: 7. The CDR3 DNA reads TGTGCCAGCAGGACCGGGACAGGGGAGGCCGGGGAGCTGTTTTTT. It yields the protein CASRTGTGEAGELFF.

V gene TRBV10-3 combines with J gene TRBJ2-7; TRBD1 might be the D (5 bases). The CDR3 length is 12 residues. Germline values: CDR1 ENHRY, CDR2 SYGVKD. Trimming pared 8 bases from V and 7 bases from J, leaving 15 bases between. This chain's CDR3 is CAIGAATGEQYV. In DNA form, the CDR3 reads TGTGCCATCGGGGCGGCCACAGGTGAGCAGTACGTC.

The rearrangement joins TRBV7-2 to TRBJ2-1; weak D call: TRBD2 (6 bases). The CDR3 length is 15 residues. V lost 3 bases to trimming and J lost 0 bases, with 9 bases between them. CDR1 and CDR2 (germline): SGHTA, FQGNSA. In nucleotides, the CDR3 is TGTGCCAGCAGCTTTTTCGGGAGCTCCTACAATGAGCAGTTCTTC. Amino acids: CASSFFGSSYNEQFF.

This clone was recorded once. This rearrangement joins TRBV24-1 to TRBJ2-5, with TRBD2 matching 8 bases. The V segment lost 5 bases and the J segment 4 bases; nucleotides outside the gene matches: 8. From germline, CDR1 is KGHDR and CDR2 SFDVKD. This CDR3 is 15 amino acids long. The chain's CDR3 is CATSVAGQGRETQYF. Written as DNA, the CDR3 is TGTGCCACCAGTGTAGCGGGACAAGGGCGAGAGACCCAGTACTTC.

This chain links TRBV6-1 with TRBJ2-3; maybe TRBD2 (6 bases). The CDR3 totals 14 residues. Germline CDR1 is MNHNS and CDR2 is SASEGT. Trimming took 3 bases from V and 2 from J, leaving 9 bases between them. CDR3 sequence: CASSERGTTDTQYF. CDR3 sequence (DNA): TGTGCCAGCAGTGAGCGGGGAACCACAGATACGCAGTATTTT.

The chain recombines TRBV7-2 with TRBJ2-7; D perhaps matches TRBD2 (5 bases). The germline V and J ends were trimmed by 6 bases and 1 base, with 13 bases remaining between them. The CDR3 extends over 14 amino acids. Per germline, CDR1 SGHTA and CDR2 FQGNSA. The CDR3 nucleotides read TGTGCCAGCAGAACCGGACTGGGGTCCTACGAGCAGTACTTC. It encodes CASRTGLGSYEQYF.

This chain joins TRBV2 and TRBJ2-7, with 11 bases that match TRBD2. Per the germline V gene, CDR1 is SNHLY and CDR2 is FYNNEI. The CDR3 extends over 19 amino acids. The trim removed 2 bases at V and 8 bases at J, leaving 20 bases unmatched. The CDR3 region is CASSEWGGLAGGSSFQQYV. The CDR3 DNA follows: TGTGCCAGCAGTGAATGGGGAGGGCTAGCGGGGGGATCATCCTTTCAGCAGTACGTC.

This sequence joins TRBV4-3 and TRBJ2-1; a weak D match, TRBD1 (5 bases). CDR3 size: 15 residues. V lost 0 bases, J lost 4 bases, and 10 bases lay in between. The germline gives CDR1 LGHNA, CDR2 YSLEER. The CDR3 DNA is TGCGCCAGCAGCCAAGATGTCACAGGTTACAATGAGCAGTTCTTC. Translated, it gives CASSQDVTGYNEQFF.

CDR3 sequence reads: CASSILSGRGQETQYF. CDR3 in DNA: TGTGCCAGTAGTATCTTGAGCGGGAGGGGACAAGAGACCCAGTACTTC. This rearrangement joins TRBV19 to TRBJ2-5; 10 bases align to TRBD2. The CDR3 is 16 residues long. Germline lookup yields CDR1 LNHDA and CDR2 SQIVND (reference sequence). V lost 3 bases, J lost 2 bases, and 6 bases stayed unmatched.

The V call is TRBV5-4, the J call TRBJ2-5; the match to TRBD2 covers 11 bases. The V segment lost 3 bases and the J segment 5 bases; nucleotides outside the gene matches: 9. The length of the CDR3 is 16 residues. In germline, CDR1 is SGHNT, CDR2 YYREEE (reference sequence). CDR3 bases: TGTGCCAGCAGCTCCTTAGCGGGGGGGCCGGGGGAGACCCAGTACTTC. As protein: CASSSLAGGPGETQYF.

As to this clone: This specimen includes other DNA sequences encoding the same CDR3. This chain links TRBV10-3 with TRBJ2-2; D perhaps matches TRBD1 (5 bases). In germline, CDR1 is ENHRY, CDR2 SYGVKD. Trimming stripped 7 bases from V and 4 bases from J, with 10 bases between. CDR3 length: 13 amino acids. The CDR3 here is CAIKGQGTGELFF. Written as DNA, the CDR3 is TGTGCCATCAAAGGCCAGGGCACCGGGGAGCTGTTTTTT.

This clone was detected a few times. V and J are TRBV4-2 and TRBJ1-4; 12 positions match TRBD1. The CDR3 is made up of 17 amino acids. Germline CDR1 is LGHNA and CDR2 is YNFKEQ. V lost 0 bases to trimming and J lost 7 bases; unmatched junction nucleotides: 6. The CDR3 protein is CASSQEGQGARSEKLFF. The CDR3, as DNA: TGTGCCAGCAGCCAAGAGGGACAGGGGGCCCGAAGTGAAAAACTGTTTTTT.

This clone was detected only a few times. The chain has TRBV6-5 and TRBJ2-7; D may be TRBD2 (5 bases). The germline V gene has CDR1 MNHEY and CDR2 SVGAGI. The CDR3 is 12 residues long. Trimming shortened V by 6 bases and J by 3 bases, and 9 bases separated the two germline ends. The CDR3 is CASRGEYYEQYV. The CDR3 DNA follows: TGTGCCAGCAGGGGAGAGTACTACGAGCAGTACGTC.

Here the CDR3 DNA reads TGTGCCAGCAGCTGGACAGCTTCTGAAGCTTTCTTT. Translating gives CASSWTASEAFF. The rearrangement links TRBV11-2 to TRBJ1-1, with D tentatively TRBD1 (6 bases). This CDR3 spans 12 amino acids. Looked up from germline, CDR1 is SGHAT and CDR2 is FQNNGV. Trimming pared 4 bases from V and 6 bases from J, leaving 9 bases between.

The CDR3 DNA reads as TGTGCCAGCAGCTTAGACGGTGCCGGGAGGCAGCAGTTCTTC. Its translation is CASSLDGAGRQQFF. The chain links TRBV7-3 to TRBJ2-1; 7 bases are a match to TRBD2. CDR1 and CDR2 from the germline V gene are SGHTA and FQGTGA. The trim removed 2 bases at V and 11 bases at J, leaving 9 bases unmatched. This CDR3 spans 14 amino acids.